The entry below gives a single T cell receptor (beta chain) sequence along with its context. In the source study's methods: By means of reference gene primer amplification, nucleated cell counts were estimated. TCRdb's copy holds only in-frame clones and misses some; the assay was immunoSEQ multiplex PCR. V and J calls and clone size are given by that table; D and trimming were obtained from the DNA. Among about 200,000 clones listed, roughly 80% were seen once. The data belong to a study of blood T cell repertoires in COVID-19. Study as a whole: PBMCs, B-cell-depleted T cells, or T cells provided the cDNA or gDNA that made up the material.

V dropped 0 bases and J dropped 5; count of bases not matched to a gene: 7. Germline-derived CDR1 and CDR2 are SGHRS and YFSETQ. CDR3 size: 16 residues. The rearrangement links TRBV5-1 to TRBJ2-7; 11 bases fit TRBD1. The source of this sequence is a woman of 80 years or more with acute or convalescent COVID-19. The sequenced sample consisted of peripheral blood. DNA for the CDR3: TGCGCCAGCAGCTTGGAAGGGACAGGGGGTATCGACGAGCAGTACTTC. Translating gives CASSLEGTGGIDEQYF.